The 10 T cell receptor beta chains listed next were all sequenced from one sample in a study of cytomegalovirus exposure and HLA in healthy donors. PCR used 60 Vbeta primers and 13 Jbeta primers. Here immunoSEQ multiplex PCR was the method, and the copy in TCRdb shows in-frame clones only, minus some. The table has some 69,000 clones, approximately 70% seen once. Sequencing was done on a sample of PBMCs. The receptor set was obtained from a male donor in good health and CMV-seropositive.

The gene calls are TRBV2 and TRBJ2-2, with D possibly TRBD2 on 5 matching bases. V shed 10 bases and J shed 4 bases, with 16 bases lying between them. Germline-derived CDR1 and CDR2 are SNHLY and FYNNEI. This CDR3 region has 14 residues. CDR3 bases: TGTGCCATGAGGGCAGGACGTACCACCGGGGAGCTGTTTTTT. Encoded protein: CAMRAGRTTGELFF.

J is TRBJ1-1 and V is TRBV27; D unresolved. V was shortened by 0 bases and J by 4 bases, with 9 bases between the two germline ends. The CDR3 runs 14 residues. Germline V gives CDR1 MNHEY, CDR2 SMNVEV (reference sequence). The CDR3 nucleotides are TGTGCCAGCAGTTTATCGCGGGTTGTCACTGAAGCTTTCTTT. Encoded protein: CASSLSRVVTEAFF.

The chain is built from TRBV7-9 and TRBJ2-7; possible D gene TRBD1, 5 bases. The germline V and J ends were trimmed by 5 bases and 4 bases, with 21 bases remaining between them. CDR1 and CDR2 from the germline V gene are SEHNR and FQNEAQ (reference sequence). This CDR3 is built from 16 residues. CDR3 region: CASSLSQGQGLYEQYF. In nucleotides, the CDR3 is TGTGCCAGCAGCCTATCCCAAGGGCAGGGTTTGTACGAGCAGTACTTC.

This chain joins TRBV6-1 and TRBJ2-1, with 10 bases matching TRBD2. The CDR3 covers 19 residues. V lost 1 base to trimming and J lost 8 bases; unmatched junction nucleotides: 17. Per the germline V gene, CDR1 is MNHNS and CDR2 is SASEGT. The CDR3 reads CASSEGGQRGGQLRDEQFF. CDR3 in DNA: TGTGCCAGCAGTGAAGGAGGGCAGCGGGGGGGCCAGTTACGCGATGAGCAGTTCTTC.

This rearrangement joins TRBV5-1 to TRBJ1-1; 7 bases match TRBD1. Per the germline V gene, CDR1 is SGHRS and CDR2 is YFSETQ. CDR3 length equals 16 residues. V dropped 0 bases and J dropped 1; count of bases not matched to a gene: 6. The CDR3: CASSLAGGDRNTEAFF. The CDR3 DNA reads as TGCGCCAGCAGCTTGGCCGGGGGGGACAGGAACACTGAAGCTTTCTTT. Based on the CDR3 plus reference TRBV5-1 and TRBJ1-1, the full variable domain is KAGVTQTPRYLIKTRGQQVTLSCSPISGHRSVSWYQQTPGQGLQFLFEYFSETQRNKGNFPGRFSGRQFSNSRSEMNVSTLELGDSALYLCASSLAGGDRNTEAFFGQGTRLTVV.

The genes are TRBV5-4 and TRBJ2-3, with TRBD2 identical over 12 bases. The germline CDR1 and CDR2 sequences are SGHNT and YYREEE (reference sequence). V shed 0 bases, J shed 2 bases, and the junction held 4 bases outside the gene matches. CDR3 size: 17 residues. CDR3 nucleotides: TGTGCCAGCAGCTTGGTCCTAGCGGGAGGGTACACAGATACGCAGTATTTT. Translating gives CASSLVLAGGYTDTQYF.

The chain uses TRBV7-2 and TRBJ2-2; TRBD2 might be the D (6 bases). This CDR3 spans 14 amino acids. Trimming took off 4 bases at V and 7 bases at J, with 13 bases between the two ends. CDR1 and CDR2 from the germline V gene are SGHTA and FQGNSA. The CDR3 DNA follows: TGTGCCAGCAGCTCTAGGGACTTGGGCGGGGAGCTGTTTTTT. This encodes CASSSRDLGGELFF.

In this sample, this clone turned up once. In DNA, the CDR3 is TGTGCCAGCTCATCTAGACTAGCGGGGGAAGATACGCAGTATTTT. It translates to CASSSRLAGEDTQYF. The chain links TRBV18 to TRBJ2-3; TRBD2 matches 12 bases. Germline V gene data show CDR1 as KGHSH and CDR2 as LQKENI. The junction had 5 bases not matched to a gene; V was cut back by 5 bases and J by 5 bases. The CDR3 is 15 residues long.

This chain joins TRBV6-5 and TRBJ2-1; D unclear. With 7 bases removed from V and 6 bases from J, the gap between germline ends came to 16 bases. The CDR3 has 14 residues. Germline V gene lookup returns CDR1 MNHEY and CDR2 SVGAGI. CDR3: CASTPGRLSNEQFF. As DNA, the CDR3 is TGTGCCAGCACACCAGGAAGGTTATCCAATGAGCAGTTCTTC.

The chain is built from TRBV10-2 and TRBJ2-3; no clear D. The CDR3 is 11 amino acids. V lost 8 bases and J 2 bases, leaving 5 bases between the germline ends. Germline CDR1 and CDR2: WSHSY and SAAADI. The CDR3 nucleotides are TGCGCCAGCCGCTACACAGATACGCAGTATTTT. Its protein product is CASRYTDTQYF.